This T cell receptor (beta chain) was identified during a study of blood T cell repertoires in COVID-19. Study-level information: Specimens from acute and convalescent COVID-19 originated in the United States, Italy and Spain. Sample material is recorded as cDNA or gDNA derived from T cells, B-cell-depleted T cells, or PBMCs.

V lost 4 bases and J lost 0; bases outside the gene matches: 7. CDR1 and CDR2 from the germline V gene are SGHTA and FQGTGA. The CDR3 totals 18 residues. Profiled with immunoSEQ multiplex PCR; TCRdb holds only in-frame clones, not every one. The table lists 180,000 or so clones, 70% to 90% of them singletons, with around 8.3% in the top ten. Source material: peripheral blood. The TCR originated in a man in his sixties with acute or convalescent COVID-19. The chain uses TRBV7-3 and TRBJ2-3; 13 bases agree with TRBD2. CDR3 sequence (DNA): TGTGCCAGCAGCTCCGGACTAGCGGGAGCACCCAGCACAGATACGCAGTATTTT. Its protein is CASSSGLAGAPSTDTQYF.